What follows describes a single T cell receptor (beta chain). What this receptor recognizes is not known. Base qualities are not at hand, and no much larger clone is one base apart. During the collection period, no immune events, such as infections, were documented for the healthy donors. Healthy-donor blood repertoires served as a training cohort to calibrate time-dependent variance in a beta-binomial model of T-cell clone differential abundance. The training cohort was composed of approximately ten healthy donors, 3 female and 7 male. Donor ages ranged from 29 to 64 years, with an average of around 45 years. Whole blood was collected from each healthy donor at three time points spaced two weeks apart and obtained from a commercial supplier. For immunosequencing, genomic DNA was extracted from whole blood that had not been sorted. The immunoSEQ Assay, which uses bias-controlled multiplex PCR amplification of genomic DNA, was used to profile TCRbeta CDR3 regions. Per the source publication's procedure: The absolute abundance of each unique TCRbeta CDR3 region was quantified after sequences were collapsed and filtered. Differential abundance was tested with a binomial (Fisher-equivalent) model and with a beta-binomial model adding time-dependent variance fitted from healthy donors. Clones with fewer than 5 combined templates were removed, and a clone was called differentially abundant if the clone's Benjamini-Hochberg FDR was below 0.01. Using the form v = (b*log(k)+a)^2, the beta-binomial variance was modeled as a function of the total template count across the two samples. This is the immuneACCESS table as TCRdb keeps it, with only in-frame sequences that have V and J called. A part of the clones is gone; compared with another copy, unresolved V genes explain less than half, and the rest is unexplained. Clone size and the V and J calls come from that table; the DNA yielded D and trimming. This sample holds more than 95,000 clones; approximately 84% were observed only once. In total, the top ten clones hold approximately 3% of the sample.

This sample is drawn from a study of identifying expanded T cells in peripheral blood (dated by TCRdb to the late 2010s). Turning to the overall study: Technical replicates were generated by sequencing separate aliquots of the same genomic DNA pool, with four replicates compared pairwise. General study outcomes and caveats: Across all healthy-donor time intervals, the beta-binomial model significantly lowered both the number of clones called differentially abundant and the false-positive rate. The binomial model flagged around 1.2 differentially abundant clones between technical replicates but 15 to 17 over around two weeks and around 19 over around 4 weeks. Across all healthy donors, variance in clone template counts between approximately two-week samples was found to increase significantly with total template count. The authors expected that biological variance in healthy repertoires might rise further over much longer intervals, such as months to years.

This TCR came from a person between 18 and 75 years old in good health. Sequenced sample: blood.

The bases are TGCGCCAGCAGCTTGGGAGGACCTTACAATGAGCAGTTCTTC. It translates to CASSLGGPYNEQFF. Here the chain combines TRBV5-1 and TRBJ2-1; no D gene is confidently identified. A distance of 8 bases separates the germline ends of V and J, which lose 0 bases and 4 bases respectively. Including cysteine and phenylalanine, the CDR3 has 14 amino acids. Solely the CDR3 DNA is kept, with 42 bases framed from the first base. CDR1 and CDR2 are drawn from the germline V gene: SGHRS, YFSETQ.